This T cell receptor beta chain was documented in a study of T-cell memory formation after mild COVID-19 (dated by TCRdb to 2020 to 2023). In the study overall: TCR sequence clusters from the two donors were largely donor specific. T-cell clones expanding and contracting after mild COVID-19 in a couple of donors were tracked by longitudinal TCRalpha and TCRbeta repertoire sequencing. The cohort was made up of two young adult volunteers, one female and one male, who were previously healthy.

Spanning cysteine to phenylalanine, the CDR3 consists of 13 amino acids. Kept here is only the CDR3 DNA, which spans 39 bases and is read in frame from base 1. CDR1 and CDR2 (SGHKS, YYEKEE) derive from the germline V gene (reference sequence). V is cut by 2 bases and J by 9 bases, and the space between the germline ends is 14 bases. Ficoll-Paque density gradient centrifugation was used to isolate PBMCs. General study outcomes and caveats: Balanced CD4/CD8 phenotypes were observed for clones contracting from day 15 to 85, whereas a bias towards CD4+ was observed for a second wave of clones expanding from day 15 to 37. The study covered only a couple of mild cases, and larger cohorts including severe cases with pre-infection samples were considered necessary. Whether the second-wave clones peaking on day 37 were SARS-CoV-2 specific was not confirmed. Contracting CD4+ clones were found mainly in CM and EM memory subsets, while CD8+ clones were enriched in EMRA. Some responding clones were detected in pre-infection memory, which suggested that pre-existing cross-reactive memory T cells had joined the SARS-CoV-2 response.

TCRdb shows the sequencer as Illumina NovaSeq 6000. cDNA libraries for TCRalpha and TCRbeta were prepared by 5'RACE using constant-segment primers, with sample barcodes and unique molecular identifiers added. Trizol reagent was used to extract RNA from every sample. Amplification of the libraries took two PCR steps, and the second step added a second sample barcode plus Illumina TruSeq adapters. Libraries were sequenced on an Illumina NovaSeq with 2 x 150 bp paired-end reads. As for how the authors treated the data: Reads were demultiplexed and collapsed into UMI-guided consensus sequences with migec v1.2.7. With mixcr v2.1.11, UMI consensuses were aligned to TRA and TRB V and J templates and assembled into clonotypes. A clonotype was counted as expanded or contracted only if both edgeR and NoisET called the change significant, with noise models trained on biological replicates. For edgeR calls, a false discovery rate-adjusted p below 0.01 and a log2 fold-change threshold of 1 were applied. As an exploratory analysis of dynamics, max-normalized trajectories of the 1000 most abundant clonotypes were examined by PCA with hierarchical clustering. Each responding clone was given a CD4 or CD8 phenotype based on the CD4+ and CD8+ repertoires, which had been sequenced separately. TCRdb reworked the public reads: Q25 trimming with fastp, MiXCR clone assembly, productive beta chains retained. Each entry merges the rows of one CDR3 protein and shows their most common DNA and genes. TCRdb, not the original authors, processed these V and J calls. Recorded for this sample are about 350,000 distinct CDR3 sequences; approximately 15% of them occurred a single time. The top ten hold roughly 22% of the sample.

Comment on this clonotype: Its antigen is still unknown. Nothing much larger sits one base from this clone, and base qualities are not available.

The V and J genes are TRBV5-5 and TRBJ1-2, with TRBD1 perhaps the D gene, on 5 matching bases. The sample consisted of PBMCs or a T cell subset sorted from them (not recorded which). The receptor comes from a man aged 18 to 30 who had mild COVID-19 (a few samples of this study predate the infection). The sample titles of this study are shuffled in the database, so cell type and time point are left out; the donor was told from shared clones. CDR3 region: CASSFDRTRSYTF. At the DNA level, the sequence is TGTGCCAGCAGCTTTGACAGAACAAGGAGCTACACCTTC.